These T cell receptor beta chains were read from a single sample in a study of graft-versus-host responses after intestinal transplantation. Some clones are missing from TCRdb's copy, which holds only in-frame ones; the method was immunoSEQ multiplex PCR. Found here are about 88,000 clones, more than 85% of them singletons; the top ten hold around 0.37%. Their antigens remain unidentified. The sample here was unstimulated CD4+ T cells sorted from spleen or lymph node cells, taken before transplant. The receptors derive from a human donor who was the organ donor for an intestinal transplant. Both conserved end residues are part of each CDR3. Fields, in order: clone size, V gene, D gene, J gene, CDR3 DNA, CDR3 protein. A D gene is named only where the DNA matches it firmly. Rows give clone size only sometimes, using once, few, many, or a class for an expanded clone.

-	TRBV5-1	TRBD2	TRBJ2-1	TGCGCCAGCAGCTTGGTCCCAGCGGGAGGGACCTACAATGAGCAGTTCTTC	CASSLVPAGGTYNEQFF
few	TRBV2	TRBD2	TRBJ2-7	TGTGCCAGCAGTCCGGGACTAGCGATCTACGAGCAGTACTTC	CASSPGLAIYEQYF
-	TRBV7-9	TRBD1	TRBJ1-2	TGTGCCAGCAGCCGGACGACAGGGAATGGCTACACCTTC	CASSRTTGNGYTF
few	TRBV6-5	TRBD1	TRBJ1-3	TGTGCCAGCAGGTCCGGGACAGGGGCTGGAAACACCATATATTTT	CASRSGTGAGNTIYF
-	TRBV23-1	-	TRBJ2-7	TGCGCCAGCAGTCAATCCATCAACAGGGTTTACGAGCAGTACTTC	CASSQSINRVYEQYF
-	TRBV29-1	-	TRBJ1-2	TGCAGCGTTGTCCTCGGGGTGGCTGGCTACACCTTC	CSVVLGVAGYTF
-	TRBV27	-	TRBJ2-1	TGTGCCAGCAGTTTAGGGACTTCCTACAATGAGCAGTTCTTC	CASSLGTSYNEQFF
-	TRBV21-1	-	TRBJ1-2	TGTGCCAGCAGCAAAAGACAGGGCAACTATGGCTACACCTTC	CASSKRQGNYGYTF
-	TRBV12-5	-	TRBJ1-6	TGTGCTAGTGGTTCCTTTTGGGGGGGCAGTTCACCCCTCCACTTT	CASGSFWGGSSPLHF
-	TRBV5-1	TRBD1	TRBJ1-6	TGCGCCAGCAGCCCGAAACAGGGGAAATCGCATAATTCACCCCTCCACTTT	CASSPKQGKSHNSPLHF
-	TRBV19	-	TRBJ2-3	TGTGCCAGTAGTCGGATGGGGACTGGGCGCACAGATACGCAGTATTTT	CASSRMGTGRTDTQYF
-	TRBV23-1	-	TRBJ2-7	TGCGCCAGCAGTCCCCAAGGGGGAGTTATCTTC	CASSPQGGVIF
-	TRBV6-6	TRBD2	TRBJ2-1	TGTGCCAGCAGTTTAGGACTAGCGGGAGATGAGCAGTTCTTC	CASSLGLAGDEQFF
-	TRBV18	TRBD2	TRBJ2-1	TGTGCCAGCTCCCCCAAGACTAGCGGGGCATACAATGAGCAGTTCTTC	CASSPKTSGAYNEQFF
-	TRBV4-2	-	TRBJ1-1	TGTGCCAGCAGCCCGGACAGCTACTTGAACACTGAAGCTTTCTTT	CASSPDSYLNTEAFF
-	TRBV30	TRBD1	TRBJ1-2	TGTGCCTGGTCAGGACAGGGGTATTCTAACTATGGCTACACCTTC	CAWSGQGYSNYGYTF
-	TRBV11-3	TRBD2	TRBJ2-2	TGTGCCAGCAGCTTAGGGATAGCGGGCCCCACCGGGGAGCTGTTTTTT	CASSLGIAGPTGELFF
-	TRBV19	TRBD2	TRBJ2-1	TGTGCCAGTAGTATTCAACCGACTAGCGGACCTAATAATGAGCAGTTCTTC	CASSIQPTSGPNNEQFF
-	TRBV11-3	TRBD2	TRBJ2-7	TGTGCCAGCAGCTTAAGAGCGGGATTGAGCTACGAGCAGTACTTC	CASSLRAGLSYEQYF
-	TRBV2	-	TRBJ2-1	TGTGCCAGCAGGAAGATACTAGTCCCCAATGAGCAGTTCTTC	CASRKILVPNEQFF
-	TRBV27	-	TRBJ1-2	TGTGCCAGCAGTTTAGAATGGGGGGTAGGCTATGGCTACACCTTC	CASSLEWGVGYGYTF
-	TRBV19	-	TRBJ2-7	TGTGCCAGTAGTCCCGACGCGGGCGAGCAGTACTTC	CASSPDAGEQYF
-	TRBV15	TRBD1	TRBJ1-2	TGTGCCACCAGCAGAGATCGACAGGGGGCTGGTGGCTACACCTTC	CATSRDRQGAGGYTF
-	TRBV5-1	TRBD1	TRBJ1-2	TGCGCCAGCAGCTTACAGGGGTATGGCTACACCTTC	CASSLQGYGYTF
-	TRBV4-2	TRBD2	TRBJ2-3	TGTGCCAGCAGCCAAGATCGAGCTAGCGGGAGGGCCAATACGCAGTATTTT	CASSQDRASGRANTQYF
-	TRBV7-9	-	TRBJ2-7	TGTGCCAGCAGCTTAGCGAGGAAGAGCGCTTACTCTTACTACGAGCAGTACTTC	CASSLARKSAYSYYEQYF
-	TRBV10-3	TRBD2	TRBJ2-3	TGTGCCACTACTCCGACTAGCGGGAGGACAGATACGCAGTATTTT	CATTPTSGRTDTQYF
-	TRBV29-1	TRBD1	TRBJ2-7	TGCAGCGTTGAAGTCCCCGGACAGGGGAGTTACGAGCAGTACTTC	CSVEVPGQGSYEQYF
-	TRBV30	TRBD1	TRBJ1-2	TGTGCCTGGAGTGTAACCCGGACAGGCTATGGCTACACCTTC	CAWSVTRTGYGYTF
-	TRBV5-4	-	TRBJ1-2	TGTGCCAGCAGCCTGGGGCTAGGGGGGGGTGGCTACACCTTC	CASSLGLGGGGYTF
-	TRBV10-3	TRBD2	TRBJ2-1	TGTGCCATCAGTGAGATAGCGGGAGTGACGGGGGATGAGCAGTTCTTC	CAISEIAGVTGDEQFF
-	TRBV27	TRBD2	TRBJ2-5	TGTGCCAGCAGTATTAGCGGGAGCTTAATCGGGACCCAGTACTTC	CASSISGSLIGTQYF
-	TRBV30	-	TRBJ1-2	TGTGCCTGGAGTATCCGACTGCGGGACTATGGCTACACCTTC	CAWSIRLRDYGYTF
-	TRBV10-3	-	TRBJ1-2	TGTGCCATCAGTGAGTCCTGGGACACGGTCCACGGCTACACCTTC	CAISESWDTVHGYTF
-	TRBV25-1	-	TRBJ2-5	TGTGCCAGCGCCAGACAAGAGACCCAGTACTTC	CASARQETQYF
-	TRBV7-9	TRBD2	TRBJ2-5	TGTGCCAGCAGCTTAGGACGAACTAGCGGGGCCCAAGAGACCCAGTACTTC	CASSLGRTSGAQETQYF
-	TRBV15	TRBD1	TRBJ2-3	TGTGCCACCAGCGCTCGACAGGGCACCCGCACAGATACGCAGTATTTT	CATSARQGTRTDTQYF
-	TRBV27	TRBD1	TRBJ2-4	TGTGCCAGCAGCCCCCAGGGGGTTCACATTCAGTACTTC	CASSPQGVHIQYF
once	TRBV11-2	-	TRBJ1-1	TGTGCCAGCACCACCATGCACGGCGGGTACACTGAAGCTTTCTTT	CASTTMHGGYTEAFF
-	TRBV6-4	TRBD1	TRBJ1-5	TGTGCCAGCAGTGACTCGACTGCTATCGAGCCAGGGGGCGCAAAACAGGTAGGTCAGCCCCAGCATTTT	CASSDSTAIEPGGAKQVGQPQHF
-	TRBV6-1	-	TRBJ2-2	TGTGCCAGCAGTGTCCGGGAGACCCTTATTAGGCTGTTTTTT	CASSVRETLIRLFF
-	TRBV19	TRBD1	TRBJ2-2	TGTGCCAGTAGTCTCGACAGGGTGGGCACCGGGGAGCTGTTTTTT	CASSLDRVGTGELFF
-	TRBV9	-	TRBJ2-6	TGTGCCAGCAGCGTAGGAGGATTCTCTGGGGCCAACGTCCTGACTTTC	CASSVGGFSGANVLTF
-	TRBV28	-	TRBJ2-7	TGTGCCACCGTTTCTCCAAACGGCTACGAGCAGTACTTC	CATVSPNGYEQYF
-	TRBV6-5	TRBD2	TRBJ2-2	TGTGCCAGCAGACCCGCTAGCGGGGTCACCGGGGAGCTGTTTTTT	CASRPASGVTGELFF
-	TRBV2	-	TRBJ1-5	TGTGCCAGCAGTGAACAGGGATTACGTCAGCCCCAGCATTTT	CASSEQGLRQPQHF
-	TRBV7-6	-	TRBJ2-1	TGTGCCAGCAGCTTAGAACACTACCGCGGGAATGAGCAGTTCTTC	CASSLEHYRGNEQFF
-	TRBV10-3	-	TRBJ1-1	TGTGCCATCAGATCCGACATCTGGAACACTGAAGCTTTCTTT	CAIRSDIWNTEAFF
once	TRBV7-6	TRBD2	TRBJ2-3	TGTGCCAGCAGCTTATACCCCCACAGCGGGATGGGTTCAGATACGCAGTATTTT	CASSLYPHSGMGSDTQYF
-	TRBV5-1	-	TRBJ2-3	TGCGCCAGCAGCTTGTTACTTCCAAGCACAGATACGCAGTATTTT	CASSLLLPSTDTQYF
few	TRBV2	TRBD2	TRBJ2-2	TGTGCCAGCAGTGAAATCCGCGGGAGAGCCACCGGGGAGCTGTTTTTT	CASSEIRGRATGELFF
-	TRBV6-4	-	TRBJ1-2	TGTGCCAGCAGAGTAACAGGGTCACCTAACTATGGCTACACCTTC	CASRVTGSPNYGYTF
-	TRBV2	TRBD1	TRBJ1-2	TGTGCCAGCCGAAGACAGGGGACAGACTATGGCTACACCTTC	CASRRQGTDYGYTF